The clone carrying this T cell receptor beta chain occurred many times. Trimming took 7 bases from V and 6 from J, leaving 31 bases between them. The CDR3 loop spans 17 amino acids. Germline-derived CDR1 and CDR2 are SQVTM and ANQGSEA. Time point meaning: before trial treatment. The donors' treatment consisted of nivolumab, ipilimumab, aspirin, low-dose cyclophosphamide and low-dose radiotherapy. Enrollment required an advanced solid tumor negative for tumor-infiltrating lymphocytes. Using a constant-region primer together with a V-primer adapter, TCRs were subjected to roughly 20 PCR cycles of amplification. TCRdb re-analysed the reads in MiXCR, keeping a single row per CDR3 protein. The sample yields roughly 46,000 distinct CDR3 sequences, 10% to 15% seen once. The sample is drawn from a study of low-dose radiotherapy and immunotherapy resistance in tumors. Study at large: Treatment consisted of nivolumab 240 mg every two weeks and ipilimumab 1 mg/kg every six weeks, given intravenously to patients. TRAV and TRBV primers primed cDNA for both TCRalpha and TCRbeta.

The starting material was PBMCs, obtained before treatment. This chain uses TRBV29-1 with TRBJ2-7; D perhaps matches TRBD1 (6 bases). This clonotype was sampled from a female donor with ovarian cancer. Here the CDR3 DNA reads TGCAGCGCTACGAAAACCGCACCGGGACACCTTTTTATCGAGCAGTACTTC. Translated, it gives CSATKTAPGHLFIEQYF.